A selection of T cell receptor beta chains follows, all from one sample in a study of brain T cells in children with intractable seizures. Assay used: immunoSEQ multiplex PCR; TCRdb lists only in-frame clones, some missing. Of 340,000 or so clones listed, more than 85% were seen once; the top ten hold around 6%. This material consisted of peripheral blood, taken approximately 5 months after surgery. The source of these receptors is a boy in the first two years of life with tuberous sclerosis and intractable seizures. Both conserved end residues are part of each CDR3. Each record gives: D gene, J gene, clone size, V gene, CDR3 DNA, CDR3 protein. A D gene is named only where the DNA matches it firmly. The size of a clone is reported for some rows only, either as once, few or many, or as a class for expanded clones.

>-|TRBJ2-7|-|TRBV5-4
TGTGCCAGCAGCTTGGGGGGGGCCAGGGCCGAGCAGTACTTC
CASSLGGARAEQYF
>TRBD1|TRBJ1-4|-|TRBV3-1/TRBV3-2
TGTGCCAGCAGCCCCGACAGGGCGGGAAAACTGTTTTTT
CASSPDRAGKLFF
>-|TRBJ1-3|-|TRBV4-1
TGCGCCAGCAGCCAAGATCTTACTGGGGGGGATGGAAACACCATATATTTT
CASSQDLTGGDGNTIYF
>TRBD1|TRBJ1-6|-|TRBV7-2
TGTGCCAGCAGCTCGGACAGGGGCTATAATTCACCCCTCCACTTT
CASSSDRGYNSPLHF
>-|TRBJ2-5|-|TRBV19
TGTGCCAGTAGTATAGCGGGACAAACGCAAGAGACCCAGTACTTC
CASSIAGQTQETQYF
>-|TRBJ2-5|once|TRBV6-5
TGTGCCAGCAGTCAGACGGGAAGGGAGACCCAGTACTTC
CASSQTGRETQYF
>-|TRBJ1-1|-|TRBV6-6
TGTGCCAGCAGTTACTTTGCGGTATCATCGAACACTGAAGCTTTCTTT
CASSYFAVSSNTEAFF
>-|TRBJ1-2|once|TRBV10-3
TGTGCCATCAGTGGTACCTATGGCTACACCTTC
CAISGTYGYTF
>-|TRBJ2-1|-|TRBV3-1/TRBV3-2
TGTGCCAGCAGTCTTCGCCCCAATGAGCAGTTCTTC
CASSLRPNEQFF
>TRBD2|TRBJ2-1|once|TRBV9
TGTGCCAGCAGCGTAGCAACTAGCGGGAGACCTTACAATGAGCAGTTCTTC
CASSVATSGRPYNEQFF
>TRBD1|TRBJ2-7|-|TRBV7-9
TGTGCCAGCAGCTGGGACAGCTACGAGCAGTACTTC
CASSWDSYEQYF
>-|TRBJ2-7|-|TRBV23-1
TGCGCCAGCAGTCACCCTGCCGACGGGTACGAGCAGTACTTC
CASSHPADGYEQYF
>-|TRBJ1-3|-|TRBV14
TGTGCCAGCAGCCAAGAATTACCGACCGTCTCTGGAAACACCATATATTTT
CASSQELPTVSGNTIYF
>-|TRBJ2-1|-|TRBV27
TGTGCCAGCAGTTCATACCCCCACAATGAGCAGTTCTTC
CASSSYPHNEQFF
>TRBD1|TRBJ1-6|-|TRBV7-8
TGTGCCAGCAGCCTATTGTCAGGGGGTAATTCACCCCTCCACTTT
CASSLLSGGNSPLHF
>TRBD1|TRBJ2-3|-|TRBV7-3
TGTGCCAGCAGCAAAGGACAGGGCACAGATACGCAGTATTTT
CASSKGQGTDTQYF
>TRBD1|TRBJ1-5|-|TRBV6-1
TGTGCCAGCAGTGGAAGGACAGGGGGCCCCGTTAGCAATCAGCCCCAGCATTTT
CASSGRTGGPVSNQPQHF
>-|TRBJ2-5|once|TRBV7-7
TGTGCTAGCAGCTTAGGGACGGGGAGCCAAGAGACCCAGTACTTC
CASSLGTGSQETQYF
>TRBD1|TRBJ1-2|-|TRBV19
TGTGCCAGTAGTCCTGGACAGGGTAACTATGGCTACACCTTC
CASSPGQGNYGYTF
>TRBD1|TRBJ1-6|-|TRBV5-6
TGTGCCAGCAGCACAGGGGGCTGGAATTCACCCCTCCACTTT
CASSTGGWNSPLHF
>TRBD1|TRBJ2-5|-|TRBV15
TGTGCCACCAGCAGACCTGGGACAGGGGCAGAGACCCAGTACTTC
CATSRPGTGAETQYF
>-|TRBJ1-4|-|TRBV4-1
TGCGCCAGCAGTTCTGCAGTCCGGGGTGAAAAACTGTTTTTT
CASSSAVRGEKLFF
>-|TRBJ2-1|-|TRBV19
TGTGCCAGTAGTCGGGGTTTTGTCAATGAGCAGTTCTTC
CASSRGFVNEQFF
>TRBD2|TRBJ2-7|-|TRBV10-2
TGCGCCAGCCGAGCGGGAGGATCCTACGAGCAGTACTTC
CASRAGGSYEQYF
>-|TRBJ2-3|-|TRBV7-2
TGTGCCAGCAGCTTAGCAGGGTCAGATACGCAGTATTTT
CASSLAGSDTQYF
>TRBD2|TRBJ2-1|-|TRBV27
TGTGCCAGCAGTTTATCGAGTCTAGCGGGGCCTCGCTCCTACAATGAGCAGTTCTTC
CASSLSSLAGPRSYNEQFF
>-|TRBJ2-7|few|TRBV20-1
TGCAGTGCCGCGGGGTCCTACGAGCAGTACTTC
CSAAGSYEQYF
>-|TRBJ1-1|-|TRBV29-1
TGCAGCGTCCGAGGATGGGACACTGAAGCTTTCTTT
CSVRGWDTEAFF
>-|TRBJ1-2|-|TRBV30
TGTGCCTGGAGGGAGAAAATACGGACGACTGGTCGGGTGGGCTACACCTTC
CAWREKIRTTGRVGYTF
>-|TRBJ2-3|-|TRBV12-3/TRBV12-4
TGTGCCAGCAGTTTCGAGGGGACGCAGTATTTT
CASSFEGTQYF
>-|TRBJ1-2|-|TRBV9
TGTGCCAGCAGCCGGAAAAACTATGGCTACACCTTC
CASSRKNYGYTF
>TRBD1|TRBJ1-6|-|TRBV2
TGTGCCAGGGGGCCTGGGACAGCCATTCGCCCCCTCCACTTT
CARGPGTAIRPLHF
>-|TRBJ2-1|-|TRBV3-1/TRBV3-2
TGTGCCAGCAGCCAAGGTGGAGGAAAGTATGAGCAGTTCTTC
CASSQGGGKYEQFF
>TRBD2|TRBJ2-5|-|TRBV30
TGTGCCTGGAGTACGGGAGGAGAGGAGACCCAGTACTTC
CAWSTGGEETQYF
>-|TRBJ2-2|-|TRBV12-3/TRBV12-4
TGTGCCAGCAGTTCGTCCTCGGGGCTGTTTTTT
CASSSSSGLFF
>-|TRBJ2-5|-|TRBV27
TGTGCCAGCCCCAAACCCCGGAGCGTGGGAGGAGAGACCCAGTACTTC
CASPKPRSVGGETQYF
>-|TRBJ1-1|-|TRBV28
TGTGCCAGCAGTTTAGGCCTTATGTCCCAGAGTGGAACTGAAGCTTTCTTT
CASSLGLMSQSGTEAFF
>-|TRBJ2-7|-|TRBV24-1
TGTGCCACCAGTGATCATCAGTCTGACTACGAGCAGTACTTC
CATSDHQSDYEQYF
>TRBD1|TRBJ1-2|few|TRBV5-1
TGCGCCAGCAGCTTGCCGGGACAGGGATCGGGCGGCTACACCTTC
CASSLPGQGSGGYTF
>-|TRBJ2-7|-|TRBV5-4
TGTGCCAGCAGCTTGGGGGCTGGCCCCTACGAGCAGTACTTC
CASSLGAGPYEQYF